A single sample gave rise to the 10 T cell receptor beta chains below, sequenced in a study of beta chain features in type 1 diabetes. Expressed TCRB transcripts got sequenced, as all isolated RNA was reverse transcribed. Sequenced by immunoSEQ multiplex PCR; TCRdb stores in-frame clones only, minus some. Of roughly 350,000 clones listed, approximately 10% are singletons. What was sequenced was naive CD4+ T cells from blood. The receptors stem from a woman in her 30s in good health.

The chain employs TRBV5-1 and TRBJ2-7; D is perhaps TRBD1 (6 bases). The CDR3 is 14 residues long. Germline V gives CDR1 SGHRS, CDR2 YFSETQ. Deletions cut 9 bases from V and 7 bases from J, with 23 bases between. As DNA, the CDR3 is TGCGCCACCGCCACAGGGCTACCTTCGGGAGAGCAGTACTTC. Translated, it gives CATATGLPSGEQYF.

The chain combines TRBV28 with TRBJ1-2; no clear D gene. Trimming shortened V by 4 bases and J by 5 bases, and 8 bases separated the two germline ends. Germline assignment: CDR1 MDHEN and CDR2 SYDVKM. The CDR3 spans 12 residues. CDR3 loop: CASSSIGYGYTF. The CDR3 DNA reads as TGTGCCAGCAGTTCTATTGGTTATGGCTACACCTTC.

The V gene is TRBV30, the J gene TRBJ1-1; D unclear. The CDR3 is 14 amino acids. Trimming left V 7 bases short and J 11 bases short, with 26 bases between. Germline V gene sequence: CDR1 GTSNPN, CDR2 SVGIG (reference sequence). The CDR3 sequence is CALESDFPVRAAFF. CDR3 coding DNA: TGTGCCTTAGAGTCGGACTTCCCTGTGAGAGCGGCTTTCTTT.

The table lists this clone with a few counts. The V gene is TRBV7-3, the J gene TRBJ2-2; D not resolved. CDR1 is SGHTA and CDR2 is FQGTGA in the germline V gene. The CDR3 has 13 residues. The V gene lost 5 bases and the J gene lost 0 bases, with 4 bases spanning the gap. The CDR3 DNA is TGTGCCAGCAGCGACACGAACACCGGGGAGCTGTTTTTT. Protein product: CASSDTNTGELFF.

The table lists this clone with a few counts. V usage is TRBV9 and J usage is TRBJ2-1; no clear D gene. This CDR3 contains 14 residues. From germline, CDR1 is SGDLS and CDR2 YYNGEE. V was shortened by 0 bases and J by 7 bases, with 11 bases between the two germline ends. CDR3 in DNA: TGTGCCAGCAGCGTAGAAATGCTGAGGAATGAGCAGTTCTTC. Translated, it gives CASSVEMLRNEQFF. Variable domain in full (rest from reference TRBV9 and TRBJ2-1): DSGVTQTPKHLITATGQRVTLRCSPRSGDLSVYWYQQSLDQGLQFLIQYYNGEERAKGNILERFSAQQFPDLHSELNLSSLELGDSALYFCASSVEMLRNEQFFGPGTRLTVL.

V is TRBV5-1 and J is TRBJ1-3; D gene unclear. The CDR3 covers 15 residues. Germline V lookup: CDR1 SGHRS, CDR2 YFSETQ. Trimming removed 0 bases at V and 0 bases at J, with 7 bases between. The CDR3 spells CASSLGLSSGNTIYF. The CDR3 nucleotides read TGCGCCAGCAGCTTGGGACTCTCCTCTGGAAACACCATATATTTT.

In its sample, this clone was seen a few times. The V and J genes are TRBV28 and TRBJ1-1; no clear D gene. Trimming cost V 7 bases and J 5 bases, with 11 bases left between them. The CDR3 is 12 residues long. CDR1 MDHEN and CDR2 SYDVKM come from the germline V gene. The CDR3 reads CASNKDSTEAFF. The CDR3, as DNA: TGTGCCAGCAATAAAGACTCTACTGAAGCTTTCTTT.

V and J are TRBV6-6 and TRBJ1-2, with 7 bases fitting TRBD1. The CDR3 extends over 12 amino acids. Germline lookup yields CDR1 MNHNY and CDR2 SVGAGI (reference sequence). The ends lost 2 bases at V and 13 bases at J; junction bases unmatched: 7. For the CDR3, the DNA is TGTGCCAGCAGTTACGGCAGGGGGGTCTCCACCTTC. This codes for CASSYGRGVSTF.

V gene TRBV30 combines with J gene TRBJ2-7; the match to TRBD2 covers 11 bases. CDR3 length: 14 amino acids. Looked up from germline, CDR1 is GTSNPN and CDR2 is SVGIG (reference sequence). V lost 3 bases and J lost 4; bases outside the gene matches: 5. The CDR3 protein is CAWRTSGTRYEQYF. CDR3 sequence (DNA): TGTGCCTGGAGGACTAGCGGGACTCGGTACGAGCAGTACTTC.

This clone was seen a single time. Other DNA sequences in the same sample also yield this CDR3. This chain uses TRBV7-3 with TRBJ2-3; 13 positions match TRBD2. V gave up 5 bases and J gave up 4 bases; unmatched junction bases: 3. The CDR3 contains 15 residues. The V gene's germline CDR1 is SGHTA and CDR2 FQGTGA. The CDR3 region is CASSLGLAGADTQYF. In DNA form, the CDR3 reads TGTGCCAGCAGCCTAGGACTAGCGGGAGCAGATACGCAGTATTTT.